A selection of T cell receptor beta chains follows, all from one sample in a study of blood T cells in healthy people across ages. TCRdb re-called the 5' RACE reads with MiXCR, one entry per CDR3 protein. The sample yields roughly 1.7 million distinct CDR3 sequences, about 32% seen once. What was sequenced was blood. The receptors come from a woman aged 25 to 39 in good health. Both conserved end residues are part of each CDR3. Each record gives: J gene, clone size, D gene, V gene, CDR3 protein, CDR3 DNA. A D gene is named only where the DNA matches it firmly. Size values are once, few and many counts, or a class for expanded clones, and some rows have none.

>TRBJ2-7|many|TRBD2|TRBV4-1
CASSQYSGGTVYEQYF
TGCGCCAGCAGCCAATATAGCGGGGGGACTGTTTACGAGCAGTACTTC
>TRBJ2-1|NA|NA|TRBV6-6
CASRNHDEQFF
TGTGCCAGCAGAAATCACGATGAGCAGTTCTTC
>TRBJ2-5|NA|NA|TRBV20-1
CSAGSRLLGETQYF
TGCAGTGCCGGATCGCGACTTTTAGGGGAGACCCAGTACTTC
>TRBJ2-7|NA|NA|TRBV5-1
CASTLGTTYEQYF
TGCGCCAGCACCTTAGGCACCACCTACGAGCAGTACTTC
>TRBJ2-7|NA|TRBD1|TRBV27
CASSPQGDGTSYEQYF
TGTGCCAGCAGTCCTCAGGGGGACGGGACCTCCTACGAGCAGTACTTC
>TRBJ1-1|few|NA|TRBV20-1
CSARSAGGFEAFF
TGCAGTGCTAGAAGTGCAGGAGGGTTCGAAGCTTTCTTT
>TRBJ1-1|few|NA|TRBV7-9
CASSLRDESPEAFF
TGTGCCAGCAGCTTAAGGGATGAGAGTCCTGAAGCTTTCTTT
>TRBJ1-2|NA|TRBD1|TRBV6-2/TRBV6-3
CASRPGTGRSDGYTF
TGTGCCAGCAGACCCGGGACAGGGAGATCGGATGGCTACACCTTC
>TRBJ2-7|NA|NA|TRBV18
CASSPMVGPSGFVSYEQYF
TGTGCCAGCTCACCAATGGTCGGTCCTAGTGGTTTTGTCTCCTACGAGCAGTACTTC
>TRBJ2-1|few|NA|TRBV9
CASSRPSRPREQFF
TGTGCCAGCAGCCGACCATCGAGGCCCCGTGAGCAGTTCTTC
>TRBJ1-6|NA|TRBD1|TRBV29-1
CSAKGQGTNSPLHF
TGCAGCGCCAAGGGACAGGGGACTAATTCACCCCTCCACTTT
>TRBJ2-7|many|TRBD2|TRBV4-2
CASSQTEGLATFEQYF
TGTGCCAGCAGCCAAACGGAGGGACTAGCGACCTTCGAGCAGTACTTC
>TRBJ2-7|few|TRBD1|TRBV5-5
CASSLVGTGMYEQYF
TGTGCCAGCAGCTTGGTAGGGACAGGGATGTACGAGCAGTACTTC
>TRBJ2-7|NA|NA|TRBV5-6
CASSKEQGDSEQYF
TGTGCCAGCAGCAAGGAGCAGGGAGATAGCGAGCAGTACTTC
>TRBJ2-7|many|TRBD2|TRBV5-6
CASSQLAGAYEQYF
TGTGCCAGCAGCCAACTAGCGGGGGCCTACGAGCAGTACTTC
>TRBJ2-7|few|TRBD2|TRBV28
CASSLLGGRRQYF
TGTGCCAGCAGTTTATTGGGCGGGAGGAGGCAGTACTTC
>TRBJ2-7|NA|NA|TRBV20-1
CSASTGAFSYEQYF
TGCAGTGCTAGCACGGGGGCCTTCTCCTACGAGCAGTACTTC
>TRBJ2-7|NA|NA|TRBV7-6
CASSLEGLNEQYF
TGTGCCAGCAGCCTGGAGGGCTTGAACGAGCAGTACTTC
>TRBJ2-7|NA|TRBD1|TRBV6-6
CASSSRGTGYSYEQYF
TGTGCCAGCAGTTCCCGCGGGACAGGGTACTCCTACGAGCAGTACTTC
>TRBJ2-7|few|TRBD2|TRBV7-9
CASSRLAGVKYEQYF
TGTGCCAGCAGCAGACTAGCGGGGGTGAAATACGAGCAGTACTTC
>TRBJ2-3|NA|TRBD2|TRBV2
CASSEDGTNTDTQYF
TGTGCCAGCAGTGAAGATGGGACTAACACAGATACGCAGTATTTT
>TRBJ2-5|NA|NA|TRBV3-1
CASSQEPGRYEQYF
TGTGCCAGCAGCCAAGAACCGGGGAGATACGAGCAGTATTTC
>TRBJ1-2|many|NA|TRBV20-1
CSASPPPGIFNYGYTF
TGCAGTGCTAGTCCCCCCCCTGGAATTTTCAACTATGGCTACACCTTC
>TRBJ2-5|few|TRBD2|TRBV3-1
CASSQGGRGETQYF
TGTGCCAGCAGCCAAGGGGGGAGGGGAGAGACCCAGTACTTC
>TRBJ1-6|NA|NA|TRBV11-2
CASSAGQTLNSPLHF
TGTGCCAGCAGCGCTGGACAGACCCTTAATTCACCCCTCCACTTT
>TRBJ2-3|few|TRBD2|TRBV29-1
CSVPGLAMSGATDTQYF
TGCAGCGTCCCGGGACTAGCGATGAGCGGAGCCACAGATACGCAGTATTTT
>TRBJ2-7|NA|TRBD1|TRBV5-1
CASSSTGTGIHEQYF
TGCGCCAGCAGTTCAACCGGGACAGGGATTCACGAGCAGTACTTC
>TRBJ2-1|NA|TRBD2|TRBV7-2
CASSFPSGAQFF
TGTGCCAGCAGCTTTCCCAGCGGGGCGCAGTTCTTC
>TRBJ2-6|few|TRBD2|TRBV9
CASSVRGDSGANVLTF
TGTGCCAGCAGCGTTCGGGGGGACTCTGGGGCCAACGTCCTGACTTTC
>TRBJ2-5|NA|TRBD2|TRBV20-1
CSALGASGTIEQYF
TGCAGTGCCCTCGGGGCTAGCGGGACAATTGAGCAGTACTTC
>TRBJ1-2|NA|TRBD1|TRBV13
CASSRRDRFYGYTF
TGTGCCAGCAGCCGCCGGGACAGGTTCTATGGCTACACCTTC
>TRBJ1-1|NA|TRBD1|TRBV5-6
CASSNPTGDTEAFF
TGTGCCAGCAGCAATCCTACAGGGGATACTGAAGCTTTCTTT
>TRBJ1-1|NA|TRBD1|TRBV27
CASSSLGQGSTEAFF
TGTGCCAGCAGCTCTCTAGGACAGGGAAGCACTGAAGCTTTCTTT
>TRBJ2-5|many|NA|TRBV27
CASSLSGGRVKETQYF
TGTGCCAGCAGTTTATCTGGGGGGCGGGTGAAAGAGACCCAGTACTTC
>TRBJ2-7|NA|NA|TRBV5-1
CASSSPRDTKYEQYF
TGCGCCAGCAGCTCCCCCCGGGACACAAAATACGAGCAGTACTTC
>TRBJ2-1|NA|TRBD2|TRBV20-1
CSASGLAGGDNEQFF
TGCAGTGCTAGTGGGCTAGCGGGAGGTGACAATGAGCAGTTCTTC
>TRBJ2-1|NA|NA|TRBV20-1
CSARGPGLNEQFF
TGCAGTGCTAGGGGTCCGGGCCTAAATGAGCAGTTCTTC
>TRBJ2-7|once|NA|TRBV7-2
CASSRFTRGREQYF
TGTGCCAGCAGCCGGTTCACGAGGGGTAGGGAGCAGTACTTC
>TRBJ2-7|NA|NA|TRBV6-6
CASSLPSTFYEQYF
TGTGCCAGCAGCCTTCCGTCGACGTTCTACGAGCAGTACTTC
>TRBJ2-1|few|NA|TRBV7-3
CASSLKVQGRYNEQFF
TGTGCCAGCAGCTTAAAGGTTCAGGGGAGATACAATGAGCAGTTCTTC
>TRBJ2-1|NA|TRBD2|TRBV11-3
CASSSQRGGNNEQFF
TGTGCCAGCAGCTCCCAGCGGGGGGGCAACAATGAGCAGTTCTTC
>TRBJ2-7|many|NA|TRBV4-1
CASSQVRLYEQYF
TGCGCCAGCAGCCAAGTAAGGTTATACGAGCAGTACTTC
>TRBJ2-1|few|NA|TRBV4-1
CASSPTGTSSNEQFF
TGCGCCAGCAGCCCGACCGGGACTTCTAGTAATGAGCAGTTCTTC
>TRBJ2-7|few|TRBD2|TRBV6-2/TRBV6-3
CASSSLAGLLYEQYF
TGTGCCAGCAGTTCCCTAGCGGGACTTCTCTACGAGCAGTACTTC
>TRBJ1-2|few|NA|TRBV9
CASSTRGVYGYTF
TGTGCCAGCAGCACCAGGGGCGTCTATGGCTACACCTTC